These 24 T cell receptor beta chains share one sample of origin, sequenced in a study of blood T cell repertoires in COVID-19. TCRdb's copy holds only in-frame clones and misses some; the assay was immunoSEQ multiplex PCR. The data contain around 270,000 clones, about 89% of them singletons. The sequencing sample was made of peripheral blood. These receptor sequences come from a woman between 50 and 59 years old with acute or convalescent COVID-19.

The rearrangement links TRBV7-4 to TRBJ1-3; 7 bases agree with TRBD1. CDR3 length: 18 residues. Trimming cost V 4 bases and J 2 bases; bases outside gene matches: 14. CDR1 is SGHVT, CDR2 SQSDAQ, per germline. The CDR3 coding sequence is TGTGCCAGCAGCTCCCTCCACTGGAGAAGGGGGCCTGGAAACACCATATATTTT. It codes for CASSSLHWRRGPGNTIYF.

The chain has TRBV5-1 and TRBJ2-7; no reliable D call. This CDR3 comprises 14 residues. Germline loops: CDR1 SGHRS, CDR2 YFSETQ. Trimming cost V 5 bases and J 0 bases, with 12 bases left between them. CDR3 sequence: CASRSYTSSYEQYF. CDR3 sequence (DNA): TGCGCCAGCAGGTCGTATACAAGCTCCTACGAGCAGTACTTC. The complete variable domain, with remaining parts taken from reference TRBV5-1 and TRBJ2-7, reads KAGVTQTPRYLIKTRGQQVTLSCSPISGHRSVSWYQQTPGQGLQFLFEYFSETQRNKGNFPGRFSGRQFSNSRSEMNVSTLELGDSALYLCASRSYTSSYEQYFGPGTRLTVT.

This clone appeared once. Written as DNA, the CDR3 is TGTGCCAGCAGTTCCCGGACTAGCGGGAGTGGTACAGATACGCAGTATTTT. This sequence encodes CASSSRTSGSGTDTQYF. The chain links TRBV27 to TRBJ2-3; 13 nucleotides agree with TRBD2. The CDR3 length is 17 residues. Germline V gene sequence: CDR1 MNHEY, CDR2 SMNVEV (reference sequence). J was trimmed by 3 bases and V by 4 bases; bases with no gene match: 7.

The chain recombines TRBV28 with TRBJ1-3; 7 bases map to TRBD1. The V gene end was trimmed by 3 bases and the J gene end by 0 bases; junction bases not matched to a gene: 8. Looked up from germline, CDR1 is MDHEN and CDR2 is SYDVKM. This CDR3 contains 17 residues. Here the CDR3 DNA reads TGTGCCAGCAGTTTCGGGGGACAGTTTCACTCTGGAAACACCATATATTTT. It is translated as CASSFGGQFHSGNTIYF. The full variable domain, with the rest looked up from reference TRBV28 and TRBJ1-3, is DVKVTQSSRYLVKRTGEKVFLECVQDMDHENMFWYRQDPGLGLRLIYFSYDVKMKEKGDIPEGYSVSREKKERFSLILESASTNQTSMYLCASSFGGQFHSGNTIYFGEGSWLTVV.

This chain connects TRBV18 to TRBJ2-2; tentatively, D is TRBD1 (6 bases). Germline V CDR1 and CDR2: KGHSH, LQKENI. Between the trimmed V and J ends, which lost 2 bases and 1 base, there was a span of 14 bases. The CDR3 loop spans 17 amino acids. CDR3: CASSPLVAGENTGELFF. CDR3 in DNA: TGTGCCAGCTCACCATTGGTGGCAGGGGAGAACACCGGGGAGCTGTTTTTT.

The CDR3 region has the DNA TGCGCCAGCAGCGCGAGGGGGGGACAGGGGCATCACGAGCAGTACTTC. Translated, it gives CASSARGGQGHHEQYF. The chain recombines TRBV5-1 with TRBJ2-7; 10 bases fit TRBD1. V dropped 4 bases and J dropped 5; count of bases not matched to a gene: 12. The germline gives CDR1 SGHRS, CDR2 YFSETQ. CDR3 size: 16 residues.

The genes are TRBV11-2 and TRBJ1-4; tentative D call: TRBD1 (5 bases). Between the trimmed V and J ends, which lost 6 bases and 7 bases, there was a span of 18 bases. The germline CDR1 and CDR2 sequences are SGHAT and FQNNGV. This CDR3 has 15 amino acids. CDR3 in amino acids: CASSQPWGNLEKLFF. The CDR3 region has the DNA TGTGCCAGCAGTCAACCCTGGGGCAACCTTGAAAAACTGTTTTTT. The whole variable domain, filled in from reference TRBV11-2 and TRBJ1-4, reads EAGVAQSPRYKIIEKRQSVAFWCNPISGHATLYWYQQILGQGPKLLIQFQNNGVVDDSQLPKDRFSAERLKGVDSTLKIQPAKLEDSAVYLCASSQPWGNLEKLFFGSGTQLSVL.

The gene calls are TRBV18 and TRBJ1-2; maybe TRBD1 (5 bases). Germline-derived CDR1 and CDR2 are KGHSH and LQKENI. CDR3 length equals 14 residues. V was cut by 4 bases and J by 8 bases, with 17 bases left in between. CDR3 in DNA: TGTGCCAGCTCACGGACGGGGGAACTTAGCGGCTACACCTTC. Protein product: CASSRTGELSGYTF. The full variable domain, with the rest looked up from reference TRBV18 and TRBJ1-2, is NAGVMQNPRHLVRRRGQEARLRCSPMKGHSHVYWYRQLPEEGLKFMVYLQKENIIDESGMPKERFSAEFPKEGPSILRIQQVVRGDSAAYFCASSRTGELSGYTFGSGTRLTVV.

CDR3 nucleotides: TGTGCCAGCAGCTTACGGCCCCCCTCAAGCCGGGACAGCTCCTACGAGCAGTACTTC. It encodes CASSLRPPSSRDSSYEQYF. This sequence joins TRBV7-2 and TRBJ2-7; 7 nucleotides align to TRBD1. Germline V CDR1 and CDR2: SGHTA, FQGNSA. This CDR3 has 19 amino acids. The junction had 16 bases not matched to a gene; V was cut back by 2 bases and J by 0 bases.

This clone was recorded only once. The rearrangement links TRBV2 to TRBJ2-7; the D is unclear. Germline CDR1 SNHLY, CDR2 FYNNEI. The V and J ends lost 3 bases and 3 bases respectively, with 9 bases between them. This CDR3 comprises 13 residues. CDR3 in amino acids: CASSESVYYEQYF. CDR3 DNA: TGTGCCAGCAGTGAGTCGGTATACTACGAGCAGTACTTC.

The rearrangement links TRBV24-1 to TRBJ1-5; TRBD1 matches 12 bases. V shed 8 bases, J shed 0 bases, and the junction held 10 bases outside the gene matches. Per germline, CDR1 KGHDR and CDR2 SFDVKD. This CDR3 has 18 residues. CDR3 sequence: CATTSPGTGGFSNQPQHF. CDR3 bases: TGTGCCACCACCTCGCCCGGGACAGGGGGCTTTAGCAATCAGCCCCAGCATTTT.

The chain is built from TRBV5-8 and TRBJ2-7; 9 nucleotides align to TRBD1. This CDR3 contains 15 residues. Per germline, CDR1 SGHTS and CDR2 YDEGEE. Losses at the gene ends were 2 bases for V and 2 bases for J; bases not matched to a gene: 5. CDR3 sequence: CASSFRDRATYEQYF. CDR3 nucleotide sequence: TGTGCCAGCAGCTTCCGGGACAGGGCTACCTACGAGCAGTACTTC.

J is TRBJ2-7 and V is TRBV28, with D perhaps TRBD1 (5 bases). This CDR3 has 13 amino acids. CDR1 and CDR2 from the germline V gene are MDHEN and SYDVKM. Trimming left V 2 bases short and J 7 bases short, with 12 bases between. The CDR3 nucleotides read TGTGCCAGCAGTTTACCGGAGACAGAGGAGCAGTACTTC. Translating gives CASSLPETEEQYF.

This rearrangement joins TRBV5-1 to TRBJ2-3; D is possibly TRBD2 (5 bases). Deletions cut 2 bases from V and 1 base from J, with 8 bases between. Germline values: CDR1 SGHRS, CDR2 YFSETQ. The CDR3 runs 14 residues. In DNA form, the CDR3 reads TGCGCCAGCAGCTTTTTCGGGGGCACAGATACGCAGTATTTT. This encodes CASSFFGGTDTQYF. The full variable domain, rest sourced from reference TRBV5-1 and TRBJ2-3, is KAGVTQTPRYLIKTRGQQVTLSCSPISGHRSVSWYQQTPGQGLQFLFEYFSETQRNKGNFPGRFSGRQFSNSRSEMNVSTLELGDSALYLCASSFFGGTDTQYFGPGTRLTVL.

This chain uses TRBV9 with TRBJ2-7; 8 nucleotides align to TRBD1. Trimming removed 0 bases from V and 2 bases from J; junction bases left unmatched: 4. CDR3 length: 15 residues. Germline lookup yields CDR1 SGDLS and CDR2 YYNGEE. The CDR3 bases are TGTGCCAGCAGCGTAGGGACAGGGAAGGCCTACGAGCAGTACTTC. It is translated as CASSVGTGKAYEQYF.

The chain joins TRBV27 to TRBJ1-1, with 9 nucleotides matching TRBD1. V gave up 3 bases and J gave up 0 bases; unmatched junction bases: 14. The CDR3 runs to 19 residues. CDR1 is MNHEY, CDR2 SMNVEV, per germline (reference sequence). CDR3 residues: CASSFRGTGRLRMNTEAFF. CDR3 DNA: TGTGCCAGCAGTTTTAGGGGGACAGGGAGGTTAAGGATGAACACTGAAGCTTTCTTT.

The chain combines TRBV30 with TRBJ1-5; D remains ambiguous. V lost 5 bases to trimming and J lost 11 bases, with 13 bases between them. The CDR3 totals 11 residues. The germline gives CDR1 GTSNPN, CDR2 SVGIG (reference sequence). The CDR3 reads CAWGEYTAQHF. CDR3 coding DNA: TGTGCCTGGGGGGAGTACACGGCCCAGCATTTT.

The chain employs TRBV4-1 and TRBJ1-5, with D possibly TRBD1 on 5 matching bases. CDR3 length: 16 residues. Trimming stripped 0 bases from V and 2 bases from J, with 11 bases between. The germline CDR1 and CDR2 sequences are MGHRA and YSYEKL. CDR3 amino acids: CASSQEAGRGNQPQHF. CDR3 in DNA: TGCGCCAGCAGCCAAGAGGCAGGCAGGGGCAATCAGCCCCAGCATTTT.

The rearrangement links TRBV7-6 to TRBJ2-7, with TRBD1 identical over 10 bases. CDR3 size: 15 residues. Germline V lookup: CDR1 SGHVS, CDR2 FNYEAQ. The ends lost 5 bases at V and 2 bases at J; junction bases unmatched: 6. CDR3 sequence (DNA): TGTGCCAGCAGCCGAGGGGACAGGGGTACCTACGAGCAGTACTTC. Residues: CASSRGDRGTYEQYF.

The chain uses TRBV27 and TRBJ1-6, with D tentatively TRBD1 (5 bases). The CDR3 has 16 residues. The germline V gene has CDR1 MNHEY and CDR2 SMNVEV (reference sequence). V lost 3 bases and J 6 bases, leaving 15 bases between the germline ends. CDR3 in amino acids: CASSFGFQGSNSPLHF. In nucleotides, the CDR3 is TGTGCCAGCAGTTTTGGGTTCCAGGGCTCTAATTCACCCCTCCACTTT.

The table lists this clone with a count of one. The gene calls are TRBV3-1 (or the pseudogene TRBV3-2) and TRBJ2-3; 10 nucleotides align to TRBD2. Germline assignment: CDR1 LGHDT and CDR2 YNNKEL (reference sequence). J was trimmed by 3 bases and V by 0 bases; bases with no gene match: 3. The CDR3 consists of 16 residues. CDR3 amino acids: CASSQESGGGTDTQYF. The DNA of the CDR3 is TGTGCCAGCAGCCAAGAGAGCGGGGGGGGGACAGATACGCAGTATTTT.

The genes are TRBV30 and TRBJ2-7; D not certain. V lost 7 bases, J lost 0 bases, and 10 bases lay in between. The CDR3 contains 12 residues. Looked up from germline, CDR1 is GTSNPN and CDR2 is SVGIG (reference sequence). CDR3 sequence: CAYLAASYEQYF. CDR3 bases: TGTGCCTACTTGGCGGCCTCCTACGAGCAGTACTTC.

The rearrangement joins TRBV5-1 to TRBJ2-5, with D possibly TRBD2 on 5 matching bases. V lost 1 base, J lost 2 bases, and 18 bases lay in between. Per the germline V gene, CDR1 is SGHRS and CDR2 is YFSETQ. CDR3 length equals 17 residues. CDR3 sequence (DNA): TGCGCCAGCAGCTTGAGTCACGTGAGGAGGACGCAAGAGACCCAGTACTTC. The encoded protein is CASSLSHVRRTQETQYF. The entire variable domain, with the rest obtained from reference TRBV5-1 and TRBJ2-5, is as follows: KAGVTQTPRYLIKTRGQQVTLSCSPISGHRSVSWYQQTPGQGLQFLFEYFSETQRNKGNFPGRFSGRQFSNSRSEMNVSTLELGDSALYLCASSLSHVRRTQETQYFGPGTRLLVL.

This sequence joins TRBV15 and TRBJ2-5; possible D gene TRBD2, 5 bases. Germline V gene data show CDR1 as LNHNV and CDR2 as YYDKDF (reference sequence). Trimming cost V 2 bases and J 5 bases, with 15 bases left between them. The CDR3 spans 15 residues. This chain's CDR3 is CATSRLRTQKETQYF. The CDR3, as DNA: TGTGCCACCAGCAGACTGCGGACTCAGAAGGAGACCCAGTACTTC.